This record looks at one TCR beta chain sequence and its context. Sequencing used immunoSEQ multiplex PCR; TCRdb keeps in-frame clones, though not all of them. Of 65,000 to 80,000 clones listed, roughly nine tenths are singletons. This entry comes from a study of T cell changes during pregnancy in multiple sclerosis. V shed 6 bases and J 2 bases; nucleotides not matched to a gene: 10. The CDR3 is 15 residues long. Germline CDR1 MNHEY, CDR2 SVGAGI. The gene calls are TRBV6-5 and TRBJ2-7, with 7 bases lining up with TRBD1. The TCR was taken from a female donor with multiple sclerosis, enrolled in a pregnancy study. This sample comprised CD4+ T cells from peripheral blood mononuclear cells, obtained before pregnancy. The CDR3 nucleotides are TGTGCCAGCAGAAACGACAGGGTAGGAACCTACGAGCAGTACTTC. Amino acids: CASRNDRVGTYEQYF.